This T cell receptor (beta chain) comes out of a study of Tregs in tolerant kidney transplant recipients. Data came from immunoSEQ multiplex PCR; TCRdb stores just in-frame clones and leaves some out. This table has 75,000 to 80,000 clones, 80% to 95% appearing once. Trimming removed 5 bases from V and 5 bases from J, with 18 bases in between. The V gene's germline CDR1 is SGHVS and CDR2 FQNEAQ. The CDR3 is 15 amino acids. Sequencing was performed on Tregs from blood, taken before the transplant. V and J are TRBV7-8 and TRBJ2-5; D might be TRBD2 (5 bases). The sequence was obtained from a human donor who received a combined kidney and bone marrow transplant. The CDR3 sequence is CASSPRERAGETQYF. The CDR3 region has the DNA TGTGCCAGCAGCCCCAGAGAGAGGGCGGGCGAGACCCAGTACTTC.